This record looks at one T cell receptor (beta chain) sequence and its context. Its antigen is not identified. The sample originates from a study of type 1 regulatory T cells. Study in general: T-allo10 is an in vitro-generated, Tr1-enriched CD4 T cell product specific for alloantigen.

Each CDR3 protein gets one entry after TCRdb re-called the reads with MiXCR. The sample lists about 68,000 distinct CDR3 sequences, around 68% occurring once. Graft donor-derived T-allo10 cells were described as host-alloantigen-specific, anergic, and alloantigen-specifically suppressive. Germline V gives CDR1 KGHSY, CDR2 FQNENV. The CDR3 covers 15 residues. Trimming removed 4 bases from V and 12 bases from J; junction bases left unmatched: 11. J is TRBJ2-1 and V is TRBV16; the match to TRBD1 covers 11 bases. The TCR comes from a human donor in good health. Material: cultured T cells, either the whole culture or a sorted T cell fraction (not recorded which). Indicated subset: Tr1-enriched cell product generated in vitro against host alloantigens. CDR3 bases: TGTGCCAGCAGCCCTGACCGGGACAGGGGGTTTGTGCAGTTCTTC. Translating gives CASSPDRDRGFVQFF.